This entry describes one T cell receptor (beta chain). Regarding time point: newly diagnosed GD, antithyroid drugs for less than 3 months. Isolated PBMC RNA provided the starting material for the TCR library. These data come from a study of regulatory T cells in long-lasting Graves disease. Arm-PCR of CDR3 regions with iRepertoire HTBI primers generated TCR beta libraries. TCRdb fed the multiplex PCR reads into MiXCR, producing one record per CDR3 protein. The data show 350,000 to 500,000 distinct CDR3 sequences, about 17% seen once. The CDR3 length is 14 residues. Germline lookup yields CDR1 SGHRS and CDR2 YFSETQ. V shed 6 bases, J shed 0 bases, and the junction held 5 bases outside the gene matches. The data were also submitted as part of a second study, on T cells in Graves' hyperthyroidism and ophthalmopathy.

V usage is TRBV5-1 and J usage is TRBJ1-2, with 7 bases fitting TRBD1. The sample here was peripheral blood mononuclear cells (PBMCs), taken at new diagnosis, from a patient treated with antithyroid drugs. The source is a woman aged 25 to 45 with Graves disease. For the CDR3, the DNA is TGCGCCAGCAAGGGACAGTCATCTAACTATGGCTACACCTTC. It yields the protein CASKGQSSNYGYTF.